These 20 T cell receptor beta chains came from one sample sequenced in a study of blood T cells in healthy people across ages. A second PCR of about 7 to 12 cycles used a sample-barcoded 5' primer and a J-beta primer mix. TCRdb redid the calling of the 5' RACE reads with MiXCR, one entry per CDR3 protein. Of approximately 290,000 distinct CDR3 sequences listed, roughly 26% are singletons. The sample taken for sequencing was blood. Every receptor here comes from a woman in her seventies in good health.

This clonotype was counted only a few times. Its ends do not fully match the called genes, so a read error is possible. This chain's CDR3 is CASSSGTSSHNEQFF. The CDR3 nucleotides read TGTGCCAGCAGCTCAGGGACTAGCTCCCACAATGAGCAGTTCTTC. The chain joins TRBV7-3 to TRBJ2-1, with 9 bases fitting TRBD2. The CDR3 spans 15 residues. Germline V lookup: CDR1 SGHTA, CDR2 FQGTGA.

This clonotype has just one count. This chain connects TRBV20-1 to TRBJ2-5, with D hard to call. Germline V lookup: CDR1 DFQATT, CDR2 SNEGSKA (reference sequence). V lost 3 bases, J lost 0 bases, and 5 bases lay in between. The CDR3 loop spans 12 amino acids. CDR3 sequence reads: CSARGYQETQYF. The DNA of the CDR3 is TGCAGTGCTAGGGGGTACCAAGAGACCCAGTACTTC.

This clonotype was seen more than once but under ten times. The V and J genes are TRBV5-4 and TRBJ1-1; 9 nucleotides align to TRBD1. The germline V gene encodes CDR1 SGHNT and CDR2 YYREEE (reference sequence). The CDR3 contains 14 residues. Trimming at V came to 5 bases and at J to 3 bases, leaving 5 bases not matched to a gene. In nucleotides, the CDR3 is TGTGCCAGCAGGACAGGGGGTCGGGACACTGAAGCTTTCTTT. This encodes CASRTGGRDTEAFF.

This clonotype turned up a few times. V usage is TRBV6-6 and J usage is TRBJ1-3, with 10 bases lining up with TRBD1. The V gene's germline CDR1 is MNHNY and CDR2 SVGAGI (reference sequence). V dropped 8 bases and J dropped 4; count of bases not matched to a gene: 11. The CDR3 is made up of 16 amino acids. CDR3 sequence reads: CASFFDRGRGGNTIYF. As DNA, the CDR3 is TGTGCCAGCTTTTTCGACAGGGGGCGAGGAGGAAACACCATATATTTT.

This clonotype came up a few times. The gene calls are TRBV25-1 and TRBJ2-3, with D perhaps assigned TRBD1 or TRBD2 (5 bases each). Germline V CDR1 and CDR2: MGHDK, SYGVNS. The CDR3 sequence is 15 residues long. V lost 5 bases and J lost 4, with 16 bases in between. CDR3 in amino acids: CASSWGDLGADTQYF. The CDR3 bases are TGTGCCAGCAGTTGGGGAGACCTAGGGGCAGATACGCAGTATTTT.

As concerns this clonotype: A read error may account for a junction end that differs from germline. V is TRBV7-3 and J is TRBJ2-1; 8 positions agree with TRBD1. The CDR3 has 15 amino acids. Germline CDR1 and CDR2: SGHTA and FQGTGA. The CDR3 loop reads CASGLDRGSYNEQFF. The CDR3 coding sequence is TGTGCCAGCGGCTTAGACAGGGGATCCTACAATGAGCAGTTCTTC.

CDR3 DNA sequence: TGTGCCAGCAGCACTAGCGAGAGGATGGTCGGGGAGCTGTTTTTT. Translating it yields CASSTSERMVGELFF. This chain joins TRBV7-8 and TRBJ2-2; TRBD2 agrees at 7 bases. This CDR3 has 15 amino acids. V lost 5 bases and J lost 7; bases outside the gene matches: 10. The germline gives CDR1 SGHVS, CDR2 FQNEAQ.

The V gene is TRBV18, the J gene TRBJ1-4; maybe TRBD1 (5 bases). This CDR3 contains 15 residues. Germline CDR1 reads KGHSH; CDR2 reads LQKENI. V lost 3 bases and J lost 5, with 13 bases in between. The chain's CDR3 is CASSPAGTLNEKLFF. The CDR3 bases are TGTGCCAGCTCACCCGCCGGGACTTTAAATGAAAAACTGTTTTTT.

The V and J genes are TRBV20-1 and TRBJ1-1; TRBD1 might be the D (6 bases). The germline V gene has CDR1 DFQATT and CDR2 SNEGSKA (reference sequence). The V end was cut by 0 bases, the J end by 1 base, with 12 bases between. This CDR3 is 15 amino acids long. The CDR3 DNA reads as TGCAGTGCTAGAGATCGGAGAGGGGGGAACACTGAAGCTTTCTTT. It codes for CSARDRRGGNTEAFF.

The rearrangement links TRBV13 to TRBJ1-1; no reliable D call. With 1 base removed from V and 11 bases from J, the gap between germline ends came to 8 bases. Germline CDR1 is PRHDT and CDR2 is FYEKMQ (reference sequence). This CDR3 contains 11 residues. The CDR3 region is CASSLVGIAFF. The CDR3 coding sequence is TGTGCCAGCAGCTTAGTCGGTATTGCTTTCTTT.

The chain joins TRBV6-5 to TRBJ2-5; 9 bases align to TRBD2. The J call is in doubt because the DNA end fits TRBJ2-1 better. Germline V gene lookup returns CDR1 MNHEY and CDR2 SVGAGI. This CDR3 has 21 amino acids. CDR3 region: CASSYSRIRGGRALKNNEQFF. The CDR3 DNA reads as TGTGCCAGCAGTTACTCGAGAATCCGTGGCGGGAGGGCCCTTAAAAACAATGAGCAGTTCTTC.

The rearrangement links TRBV7-3 to TRBJ2-7; D is perhaps TRBD2 (5 bases). Per germline, CDR1 SGHTA and CDR2 FQGTGA. Trimming removed 5 bases from V and 3 bases from J, with 11 bases in between. This CDR3 is 13 amino acids long. The CDR3 DNA follows: TGTGCCAGCAGCCGCGGGTCTTACTACGAGCAGTACTTC. Amino acids: CASSRGSYYEQYF.

This clonotype turned up a few times. This chain joins TRBV15 and TRBJ2-5; 10 nucleotides match TRBD2. V dropped 4 bases and J dropped 5; count of bases not matched to a gene: 10. This CDR3 is 16 amino acids long. Germline loops: CDR1 LNHNV, CDR2 YYDKDF (reference sequence). CDR3: CATSNEREGGEETQYF. The CDR3 nucleotides are TGTGCCACCAGCAATGAGCGGGAGGGAGGAGAGGAGACCCAGTACTTC. The full variable domain, in which reference TRBV15 and TRBJ2-5 provide the parts outside the CDR3, is DAMVIQNPRYQVTQFGKPVTLSCSQTLNHNVMYWYQQKSSQAPKLLFHYYDKDFNNEADTPDNFQSRRPNTSFCFLDIRSPGLGDTAMYLCATSNEREGGEETQYFGPGTRLLVL.

The chain combines TRBV20-1 with TRBJ2-7, with 8 nucleotides matching TRBD1. Germline CDR1 is DFQATT and CDR2 is SNEGSKA (reference sequence). The CDR3 is 16 residues long. V dropped 3 bases and J dropped 2; count of bases not matched to a gene: 12. As DNA, the CDR3 is TGCAGTGCTAGTGTGGTTACCGGGACAGGTGCCTACGAGCAGTACTTC. As protein: CSASVVTGTGAYEQYF.

The chain combines TRBV5-1 with TRBJ2-1; perhaps TRBD1 as D (6 bases). Trimming shortened V by 9 bases and J by 5 bases, and 15 bases separated the two germline ends. CDR1 SGHRS and CDR2 YFSETQ come from the germline V gene. The CDR3 sequence is 13 residues long. CDR3 nucleotide sequence: TGCGCCACCTCACAGGGTTCGAACAATGAGCAGTTCTTC. It codes for CATSQGSNNEQFF.

With regard to this clonotype: A read error may account for a junction end that differs from germline. The chain uses TRBV6-6 and TRBJ2-7, with D hard to call. Germline V gene data show CDR1 as MNHNY and CDR2 as SVGAGI (reference sequence). This CDR3 contains 13 residues. The CDR3 region is CVSSYPDPYEQYF. CDR3 coding DNA: TGTGTCAGCAGTTACCCGGACCCCTACGAGCAGTACTTC.

This clonotype occurred many times. The chain recombines TRBV4-1 with TRBJ2-7, with D tentatively TRBD1 (5 bases). The CDR3 is 12 amino acids. V lost 4 bases to trimming and J lost 5 bases, with 9 bases between them. Germline loops: CDR1 MGHRA, CDR2 YSYEKL. This chain's CDR3 is CASSPQGHEQYF. The CDR3 nucleotides are TGCGCCAGCAGCCCCCAGGGCCACGAGCAGTACTTC.

This clonotype was found once. V gene TRBV5-1 combines with J gene TRBJ2-1; TRBD2 agrees at 12 bases. Per germline, CDR1 SGHRS and CDR2 YFSETQ. V gave up 3 bases and J gave up 0 bases; unmatched junction bases: 4. This CDR3 is built from 17 residues. The DNA for the CDR3 is TGCGCCAGCAGCTCGATACTAGCGGGGGGCTCCTACAATGAGCAGTTCTTC. It encodes CASSSILAGGSYNEQFF.

The J gene is TRBJ2-5, the V gene TRBV20-1; D is possibly TRBD1 (6 bases). V was pared by 7 bases and J by 13 bases, with 19 bases between. Germline-derived CDR1 and CDR2 are DFQATT and SNEGSKA (reference sequence). This CDR3 comprises 11 residues. The CDR3 sequence is CSVPVKGETYF. Written as DNA, the CDR3 is TGCAGTGTACCAGTGAAGGGGGAAACGTACTTC.

J is TRBJ2-2 and V is TRBV4-1; perhaps TRBD2 as D (5 bases). The CDR3 contains 16 residues. With 1 base removed from V and 3 bases from J, the gap between germline ends came to 12 bases. Germline V gives CDR1 MGHRA, CDR2 YSYEKL. The CDR3 reads CASSQVGSWDTGELFF. CDR3 sequence (DNA): TGCGCCAGCAGCCAAGTAGGGAGTTGGGACACCGGGGAGCTGTTTTTT.